These 15 T cell receptor beta chains came from one sample sequenced in a study of blood T cell repertoires in COVID-19. Method: immunoSEQ multiplex PCR; TCRdb's copy keeps in-frame clones and lacks some. The sample shows hundreds of thousands of clones, about 90% of them seen only once. Sequenced: PBMCs or T cells enriched from blood (not recorded which). These receptors all come from a woman in her 50s in a cohort exposed to, infected with or recovered from COVID-19 (not recorded which).

A single count supports this clone. The chain recombines TRBV19 with TRBJ2-2; a possible D gene is TRBD1 (6 bases). CDR3 length: 15 residues. V dropped 7 bases and J dropped 4 bases, with 16 bases sitting between them. From germline, CDR1 is LNHDA and CDR2 SQIVND (reference sequence). CDR3 region: CASTPPGHITGELFF. As DNA, the CDR3 is TGTGCCAGTACCCCCCCGGGACATATCACCGGGGAGCTGTTTTTT.

The CDR3 nucleotides read TGCGCCAGCAGCTTCGGGACAGCATATAATTCACCCCTCCACTTT. It yields the protein CASSFGTAYNSPLHF. The chain recombines TRBV5-1 with TRBJ1-6; 7 nucleotides line up with TRBD1. Unmatched junction bases numbered 3, after V lost 2 bases and J lost 4 bases. This CDR3 is 15 amino acids long. Germline loops: CDR1 SGHRS, CDR2 YFSETQ.

The V call is TRBV4-1, the J call TRBJ1-1, with 8 positions matching TRBD1. The CDR3 is 18 residues long. Germline V gene data show CDR1 as MGHRA and CDR2 as YSYEKL. The trim removed 1 base at V and 0 bases at J, leaving 10 bases unmatched. CDR3 sequence (DNA): TGCGCCAGCAGCCAAGCAGGAGGATGGACAGGGATGAACACTGAAGCTTTCTTT. As protein: CASSQAGGWTGMNTEAFF.

Concerning this clone: At the DNA level, this CDR3 is encoded by other sequences in the same sample as well. The chain has TRBV7-2 and TRBJ1-5; no reliable D call. Deletions cut 1 base from V and 7 bases from J, with 8 bases between. The CDR3 has 13 residues. Germline V CDR1 and CDR2: SGHTA, FQGNSA. The chain's CDR3 is CASSLGEGQPQHF. Here the CDR3 DNA reads TGTGCCAGCAGCTTAGGAGAGGGCCAGCCCCAGCATTTT.

The rearrangement uses TRBV2 and TRBJ1-2; 7 bases match TRBD1. The J segment lost 2 bases and the V segment lost 8 bases, leaving 2 bases of the junction unmatched. The germline CDR1 and CDR2 sequences are SNHLY and FYNNEI. CDR3 length equals 12 residues. CDR3 amino acids: CASRQGNYGYTF. CDR3 DNA: TGTGCCAGCCGACAGGGCAACTATGGCTACACCTTC.

This clone was found a few times. The chain uses TRBV29-1 and TRBJ1-6; D may be TRBD1 (6 bases). The CDR3 is made up of 13 amino acids. The V and J ends lost 5 bases and 4 bases respectively, with 9 bases between them. The V gene's germline CDR1 is SQVTM and CDR2 ANQGSEA. CDR3 in amino acids: CSVYRAYNSPLHF. For the CDR3, the DNA is TGCAGCGTTTACAGGGCGTATAATTCACCCCTCCACTTT. Full variable domain (remainder filled in from reference TRBV29-1 and TRBJ1-6): SAVISQKPSRDICQRGTSLTIQCQVDSQVTMMFWYRQQPGQSLTLIATANQGSEATYESGFVIDKFPISRPNLTFSTLTVSNMSPEDSSIYLCSVYRAYNSPLHFGNGTRLTVT.

The chain couples TRBV5-1 to TRBJ1-1; D might be TRBD1 (6 bases). This CDR3 is 14 amino acids long. Germline V gives CDR1 SGHRS, CDR2 YFSETQ. V lost 6 bases, J lost 7 bases, and 19 bases lay in between. In nucleotides, the CDR3 is TGCGCCAGCACTCTGGGAGGGTGGGACAATGAAGCTTTCTTT. It specifies CASTLGGWDNEAFF.

The gene calls are TRBV27 and TRBJ1-2; 8 bases line up with TRBD1. This CDR3 contains 15 residues. J lost 6 bases, V lost 4 bases, and 10 bases had no gene match. Per the germline V gene, CDR1 is MNHEY and CDR2 is SMNVEV (reference sequence). CDR3 loop: CASSYKADRADGYTF. DNA of the CDR3: TGTGCCAGCAGTTACAAAGCGGACAGGGCTGATGGCTACACCTTC.

The rearrangement joins TRBV9 to TRBJ1-2; 8 positions agree with TRBD1. The CDR3 spans 14 residues. Germline CDR1 and CDR2: SGDLS and YYNGEE. Germline trimming cut 3 bases from V and 3 bases from J; bases unmatched to any gene: 4. CDR3 loop: CASSASTGDYGYTF. The CDR3 bases are TGTGCCAGCAGCGCCTCGACAGGGGACTATGGCTACACCTTC.

This clone is a singleton in its sample. The junction shows a germline mismatch at one end, possibly a read error. V is TRBV7-7 and J is TRBJ2-1, with TRBD2 as a possible D gene (5 bases). CDR3 length: 14 residues. Germline CDR1 reads SSHAT; CDR2 reads FNYEAQ (reference sequence). The CDR3 spells CASSITRSHNEQFF. CDR3 nucleotide sequence: TGTGCTAGCAGCATTACTAGGTCTCACAATGAGCAGTTCTTC. The full variable domain, in which reference TRBV7-7 and TRBJ2-1 provide the parts outside the CDR3, is GAGVSQSPRYKVTKRGQDVTLRCDPISSHATLYWYQQALGQGPEFLTYFNYEAQPDKSGLPSDRFSAERPEGSISTLTIQRTEQRDSAMYRCASSITRSHNEQFFGPGTRLTVL.

This chain links TRBV24-1 with TRBJ1-2, with a weak D call TRBD1 (5 bases). The CDR3 is made up of 16 amino acids. The germline V gene encodes CDR1 KGHDR and CDR2 SFDVKD. The germline V and J ends were trimmed by 4 bases and 2 bases, with 16 bases remaining between them. The CDR3 nucleotides are TGTGCCACCAGTGAGAATTCGGACAAGGGGAACTATGGCTACACCTTC. It translates to CATSENSDKGNYGYTF.

The gene calls are TRBV5-5 and TRBJ1-1; D might be TRBD1 (5 bases). V shed 0 bases and J shed 1 base, with 7 bases lying between them. From germline, CDR1 is SGHKS and CDR2 YYEKEE (reference sequence). The CDR3 sequence is 14 residues long. The CDR3 loop is CASSLEGSNTEAFF. CDR3 sequence (DNA): TGTGCCAGCAGCTTGGAGGGGTCGAACACTGAAGCTTTCTTT.

This chain's CDR3 is CASSVVQGGSHNEQFF. CDR3 sequence (DNA): TGTGCCAGCAGCGTAGTTCAGGGTGGGTCACACAATGAGCAGTTCTTC. The V call is TRBV9, the J call TRBJ2-1; tentative D call: TRBD1 (5 bases). CDR3 length: 16 amino acids. The germline gives CDR1 SGDLS, CDR2 YYNGEE. Between the trimmed V and J ends, which lost 0 bases and 5 bases, there was a span of 15 bases.

The rearrangement links TRBV4-2 to TRBJ1-4, with D perhaps matching TRBD1 (6 bases). The V gene's germline CDR1 is LGHNA and CDR2 YNFKEQ. This CDR3 is 15 amino acids long. Trimming shortened V by 1 base and J by 8 bases, and 14 bases separated the two germline ends. The CDR3 DNA reads as TGTGCCAGCAGCCAAGTTCACAACAGGGAGGAAAAACTGTTTTTT. This gives the protein CASSQVHNREEKLFF.

Concerning this clone: A much more abundant neighbour one base away suggests this may be a read error. The chain combines TRBV6-5 with TRBJ1-2, with D tentatively TRBD1 (5 bases). CDR3 length: 12 amino acids. V lost 7 bases and J 4 bases, leaving 10 bases between the germline ends. Germline V gene lookup returns CDR1 MNHEY and CDR2 SVGAGI. The CDR3 sequence is CASTPGGYGYTF. The CDR3 bases are TGTGCCAGCACCCCCGGGGGCTATGGCTACACCTTC.